This T cell receptor (beta chain) was identified in a study of memory B cells and T cells in multiple sclerosis. The repertoire was sequenced with immunoSEQ multiplex PCR; TCRdb's copy has only in-frame clones and lacks some. The sample has approximately 14,000 clones, roughly two thirds seen once; the top ten hold approximately 2.3%. Germline V gene data show CDR1 as LNHDA and CDR2 as SQIVND (reference sequence). Trimming left V 6 bases short and J 1 base short, with 12 bases between. The CDR3 covers 14 residues. The chain uses TRBV19 and TRBJ1-1, with D possibly TRBD1 on 6 matching bases. The source material was memory (CD45RO+) CD4+ T cells from blood. This receptor was obtained from a human donor with multiple sclerosis. The CDR3 nucleotides read TGTGCCAGTAGCCATCGGACAGAGAACACTGAAGCTTTCTTT. Translating gives CASSHRTENTEAFF.